This record covers a single T cell receptor (beta chain). Its antigen is not identified. These data come from a study of radiotherapy plus CTLA-4 blockade in lung cancer. Study-wide background: The study recorded objective responses in roughly 20% of patients and disease control in approximately 29%.

Focal radiation was given together with CTLA-4 blockade (ipilimumab) to patients with chemo-refractory metastatic non-small-cell lung cancer. Profiled with immunoSEQ multiplex PCR; TCRdb holds only in-frame clones, not every one. The table includes 85,000 to 90,000 clones, 70% to 90% detected once. Regarding the study as a whole: Radiotherapy with ipilimumab was followed by blood expansion of tumor-derived clones. Early shifts in blood T cell clones, with interferon-beta, reportedly predicted response best.

The CDR3 totals 17 residues. Germline assignment: CDR1 SGHDN and CDR2 FVKESK. Sequences were derived from peripheral blood, sampled from a patient treated with radiotherapy plus ipilimumab. The source of this sequence is a human donor with non-small cell lung cancer that progressed on radiotherapy plus ipilimumab. The chain recombines TRBV14 with TRBJ2-5; 9 nucleotides agree with TRBD2. The J call is uncertain, as TRBJ2-7 better fits the DNA end. CDR3: CASSQRVRGGASYEQYF. CDR3 nucleotides: TGTGCCAGCAGCCAAAGGGTACGCGGGGGGGCATCCTACGAGCAGTACTTC.